Listed below are T cell receptor beta chains from one sample, sequenced in a study of cytomegalovirus exposure and HLA in healthy donors. The repertoire was sequenced with immunoSEQ multiplex PCR; TCRdb's copy has only in-frame clones and lacks some. In the table there are about 180,000 clones, around 87% of which are singletons. The sequenced sample consisted of PBMCs. The receptors were sampled from a woman aged 30 to 39 in good health and CMV-seronegative. Each CDR3 is given with its conserved first and last residue. A D gene is named only where the DNA matches it firmly. Size is omitted from some rows. Given values are once, few, many or a class for expanded clones.

V gene	D gene	J gene	clone size	CDR3 protein	CDR3 DNA
TRBV27	-	TRBJ1-2	-	CASSQGGQNYGYTF	TGTGCCAGCAGCCAAGGAGGGCAGAACTATGGCTACACCTTC
TRBV10-3	-	TRBJ1-1	-	CAIGGRGRSNTEAFF	TGTGCCATCGGTGGCAGGGGTCGGTCGAACACTGAAGCTTTCTTT
TRBV4-1	-	TRBJ1-4	-	CASSQDRTEGLSEKLFF	TGCGCCAGCAGCCAAGATCGGACGGAGGGCCTTAGCGAAAAACTGTTTTTT
TRBV19	-	TRBJ1-2	-	CASINQGGVPGYTF	TGTGCCAGTATTAATCAAGGAGGGGTACCTGGCTACACCTTC
TRBV7-9	TRBD1	TRBJ2-7	-	CASSLAPGQGTYEQYF	TGTGCCAGCAGCTTAGCGCCGGGACAGGGTACCTACGAGCAGTACTTC
TRBV4-2	TRBD1	TRBJ1-1	-	CASSQDSGQRPEAFF	TGTGCCAGCAGCCAAGATTCGGGACAGCGACCTGAAGCTTTCTTT
TRBV2	-	TRBJ1-2	-	CASSDGQLTYGYTF	TGTGCCAGCAGTGACGGACAGCTTACCTATGGCTACACCTTC
TRBV4-1	TRBD1	TRBJ1-4	-	CASSQNQGELFF	TGCGCCAGCAGCCAAAATCAGGGGGAACTGTTTTTT
TRBV6-5	TRBD1	TRBJ2-7	-	CASSPTRDRGYEQYF	TGTGCCAGCAGCCCCACCCGCGACAGGGGCTACGAGCAGTACTTC
TRBV5-6	TRBD2	TRBJ2-3	once	CASRGGDTDTQYF	TGTGCCAGCAGGGGAGGGGACACAGATACGCAGTATTTT
TRBV5-1	-	TRBJ2-3	-	CASSSSKWSTDTQYF	TGCGCCAGCAGCTCGAGTAAATGGTCCACAGATACGCAGTATTTT
TRBV18	-	TRBJ2-7	-	CASSLLGGLDEQYF	TGTGCCAGCTCACTTTTGGGAGGTCTGGACGAGCAGTACTTC
TRBV6-4	-	TRBJ2-2	-	CASSRAGTGSNTGELFF	TGTGCCAGCAGTCGGGCCGGCACAGGGTCGAACACCGGGGAGCTGTTTTTT
TRBV9	-	TRBJ1-5	-	CASSEYKDQPQHF	TGTGCCAGCAGCGAATACAAAGATCAGCCCCAGCATTTT
TRBV29-1	TRBD1	TRBJ1-2	-	CSVETGGAGRGYTF	TGCAGCGTTGAAACAGGGGGCGCGGGTAGAGGCTACACCTTC
TRBV5-6	TRBD2	TRBJ2-5	-	CASSFGGLIQETQYF	TGTGCCAGCAGCTTCGGGGGACTAATACAAGAGACCCAGTACTTC
TRBV18	-	TRBJ1-2	-	CASSPGTRDGYTF	TGTGCCAGCTCACCAGGGACAAGGGATGGCTACACCTTC
TRBV14	-	TRBJ1-1	-	CASSQERLPNTEAFF	TGTGCCAGCAGCCAAGAGCGACTACCGAACACTGAAGCTTTCTTT
TRBV14	TRBD2	TRBJ2-7	-	CASSQGILRGGDYEQYF	TGTGCCAGCAGCCAAGGAATCCTACGGGGGGGGGACTACGAGCAGTACTTC
TRBV19	-	TRBJ1-1	once	CASSVTENTEAFF	TGTGCCAGTAGTGTGACAGAGAACACTGAAGCTTTCTTT
TRBV5-4	-	TRBJ2-5	-	CASSPGGIPEREQETQYF	TGTGCCAGCAGCCCAGGAGGGATTCCGGAAAGGGAGCAAGAGACCCAGTACTTC
TRBV5-6	TRBD2	TRBJ2-3	-	CASSIRTSGLRNTQYF	TGTGCCAGCAGCATCAGGACTAGCGGGTTGAGAAATACGCAGTATTTT
TRBV9	TRBD1	TRBJ2-3	-	CASRQSDRGSDTQYF	TGTGCCAGCAGACAATCGGACAGGGGGTCAGATACGCAGTATTTT
TRBV6-5	-	TRBJ1-1	-	CASSYSWRAAEAFF	TGTGCCAGCAGTTACTCTTGGCGGGCAGCTGAAGCTTTCTTT
TRBV27	TRBD2	TRBJ2-7	-	CASSPGTSQLLSEQYF	TGTGCCAGTAGCCCCGGGACTAGCCAACTCTTAAGCGAGCAGTACTTC
TRBV7-2	TRBD1	TRBJ1-2	-	CASSPVGTGVFRGYTF	TGTGCCAGCAGCCCCGTCGGGACAGGGGTCTTCCGTGGCTACACCTTC
TRBV11-2	TRBD2	TRBJ2-1	-	CASSLTPRLAGGNNEQFF	TGTGCCAGCAGCTTAACACCAAGGCTAGCGGGGGGAAACAATGAGCAGTTCTTC
TRBV11-2	TRBD2	TRBJ2-1	-	CASSLGLAGGPSNEQFF	TGTGCCAGCAGCCTCGGACTAGCGGGGGGGCCCTCGAATGAGCAGTTCTTC
TRBV7-2	TRBD2	TRBJ2-5	-	CASSLYTSGQGETQYF	TGTGCCAGCAGCTTATACACTAGCGGCCAGGGGGAGACCCAGTACTTC
TRBV27	-	TRBJ2-3	-	CASSPHSGSSTDTQYF	TGTGCCAGCAGTCCCCATAGCGGATCTAGCACAGATACGCAGTATTTT
TRBV19	-	TRBJ1-2	-	CASLSMGEGNYGYTF	TGTGCCAGCCTTTCTATGGGGGAGGGAAACTATGGCTACACCTTC
TRBV19	-	TRBJ2-7	-	CASSIDGGLKSYEQYF	TGTGCCAGTAGTATCGACGGGGGATTGAAATCCTACGAGCAGTACTTC
TRBV14	TRBD1	TRBJ1-2	-	CASSQDGTDELYGYTF	TGTGCCAGCAGCCAAGATGGGACAGATGAACTCTATGGCTACACCTTC
TRBV7-2	TRBD1	TRBJ2-7	-	CASSLVGGQGHSYEQYF	TGTGCCAGCAGCTTGGTCGGTGGACAGGGGCACTCCTACGAGCAGTACTTC
TRBV14	TRBD1	TRBJ2-7	-	CASSQDHPSGTGGVYEQYF	TGTGCCAGCAGCCAAGATCACCCCTCCGGGACAGGGGGCGTTTACGAGCAGTACTTC
TRBV30	-	TRBJ2-7	-	CAWSPQVTYEQYF	TGTGCCTGGAGTCCACAGGTTACCTACGAGCAGTACTTC
TRBV2	TRBD2	TRBJ2-4	once	CASAGLAGGVAKNIQYF	TGTGCCAGCGCCGGACTAGCGGGGGGGGTAGCCAAAAACATTCAGTACTTC
TRBV7-8	-	TRBJ1-2	few	CASSLRVWHGYTF	TGTGCCAGCAGCCTCAGGGTTTGGCATGGCTACACCTTC
TRBV29-1	-	TRBJ1-1	-	CSVAMGGNTEAFF	TGCAGCGTAGCGATGGGGGGGAACACTGAAGCTTTCTTT
TRBV9	-	TRBJ1-1	-	CASSARQENTEAFF	TGTGCCAGCAGCGCCCGACAGGAGAACACTGAAGCTTTCTTT
TRBV5-8	TRBD2	TRBJ2-7	-	CASSSARGSGEQYF	TGTGCCAGCAGCTCGGCGCGGGGGTCGGGTGAGCAGTACTTC
TRBV2	-	TRBJ1-1	-	CASSVEGMDTEAFF	TGTGCCAGCAGTGTGGAGGGAATGGACACTGAAGCTTTCTTT
TRBV2	-	TRBJ2-2	-	CASSDRGGELFF	TGTGCCAGCAGTGACAGAGGTGGGGAGCTGTTTTTT
TRBV19	TRBD1	TRBJ2-3	-	CATRRDRGITDTQYF	TGTGCCACAAGGCGGGACAGGGGAATCACAGATACGCAGTATTTT
TRBV5-4	TRBD2	TRBJ2-1	once	CASSSRTRFYNEQFF	TGTGCCAGCAGCTCCCGGACTAGGTTCTACAATGAGCAGTTCTTC
TRBV2	-	TRBJ2-7	-	CASSERGYEQYF	TGTGCCAGCAGTGAGCGGGGATACGAGCAGTACTTC
TRBV6-6	TRBD1	TRBJ1-1	-	CASSSRGTATEAFF	TGTGCCAGCAGTTCCAGGGGGACGGCCACTGAAGCTTTCTTT
TRBV6-5	TRBD2	TRBJ2-7	-	CASSRGTSVYEQYF	TGTGCCAGCAGTAGGGGGACTAGCGTCTACGAGCAGTACTTC
TRBV7-2	TRBD1	TRBJ1-2	-	CASSPQHSTGGRYGYTF	TGTGCCAGCAGCCCACAGCACTCGACAGGGGGCCGCTATGGCTACACCTTC